The 32 T cell receptor beta chains reported below all come from one sample, sequenced in a study of CD8+CD57+ T cells in acquired aplastic anemia listed by TCRdb under 2018. The instrument given in TCRdb is Illumina HiSeq 2000. Genomic DNA served as template for TCR beta VDJ combination and CDR3 sequence profiling. TCRdb reprocessing: public reads trimmed at Q25 with fastp, clones called with MiXCR, in-frame beta chains kept. Rows are unified per CDR3 protein, each entry keeping the most common DNA and genes. This sample has about 400,000 distinct CDR3 sequences in its table, and 65% to 75% of those were observed once. The ten biggest clones cover under 4.5% of the sample. Input material: sorted CD4+, CD8+, or CD8+CD57+ T cells (not recorded which) from PBMCs. The receptors originated from a human donor in good health, serving as a control.

The gene calls are TRBV2 and TRBJ1-2; D perhaps matches TRBD1 (5 bases). Germline CDR1 SNHLY, CDR2 FYNNEI. The CDR3 extends over 12 amino acids. V lost 8 bases, J lost 6 bases, and 13 bases lay in between. This chain's CDR3 is CASGGTVDGYTF. The CDR3 DNA reads TGTGCCAGCGGGGGGACTGTGGATGGCTACACCTTC.

The J gene is TRBJ2-3, the V gene TRBV6-2 or TRBV6-3; 9 bases line up with TRBD1. The CDR3 is 16 residues long. V dropped 5 bases and J dropped 1; count of bases not matched to a gene: 7. The germline V gene has CDR1 MNHEY and CDR2 SVGEGT. The CDR3 nucleotides are TGTGCCAGCAGTCCAAACCGGGACAGGGGCACAGATACGCAGTATTTT. This sequence encodes CASSPNRDRGTDTQYF.

A note on this clonotype: Without the conserved terminal phenylalanine or tryptophan, this CDR3 likely stems from a read error. No DNA is shown, since the ends of the CDR3 on it are uncertain; the CDR3 is the one TCRdb lists. The genes are TRBV7-9 and TRBJ2-5; the listed D gene, TRBD2, was not tested against the DNA. The CDR3 spans 13 residues, counting both ends. Germline assignment: CDR1 SEHNR and CDR2 FQNEAQ (reference sequence). CDR3 residues: CATSTVAGATESL.

The chain recombines TRBV7-3 with TRBJ1-1, with D hard to call. The CDR3 extends over 14 amino acids. The germline V gene has CDR1 SGHTA and CDR2 FQGTGA. The V end lost 6 bases, the J end lost 5 bases, and 16 bases lay between the germline ends. The CDR3 DNA reads TGTGCCAGCAGGTTGGAGAGTACGGGGACTGAAGCTTTCTTT. This sequence encodes CASRLESTGTEAFF.

The CDR3, as DNA: TGCGCCAGCAGCCTGATGGGGGGGGGGAACACTGAAGCTTTCTTT. Protein product: CASSLMGGGNTEAFF. The chain uses TRBV4-1 and TRBJ1-1, with D perhaps TRBD1 (5 bases). CDR3 length equals 15 residues. Looked up from germline, CDR1 is MGHRA and CDR2 is YSYEKL. V was shortened by 4 bases and J by 1 base, with 13 bases between the two germline ends.

V gene TRBV20-1 combines with J gene TRBJ1-2, with D tentatively TRBD1 (6 bases). Germline V lookup: CDR1 DFQATT, CDR2 SNEGSKA (reference sequence). V lost 2 bases to trimming and J lost 12 bases, with 16 bases between them. CDR3 length equals 12 residues. CDR3 amino acids: CSARKQGTGNTF. The CDR3 nucleotides are TGCAGTGCTAGAAAACAGGGTACTGGAAACACCTTC.

This clonotype was seen a handful of times. The chain is built from TRBV20-1 and TRBJ2-3; tentatively, D is TRBD2 (5 bases). CDR3 size: 13 residues. From germline, CDR1 is DFQATT and CDR2 SNEGSKA (reference sequence). V shed 3 bases and J shed 6 bases, with 13 bases lying between them. The CDR3 nucleotides read TGCAGTGCTAGTCGACCCGGGGATGATACGCAGTATTTT. The encoded protein is CSASRPGDDTQYF.

The rearrangement uses TRBV5-1 and TRBJ2-7, with 12 bases aligning to TRBD1. Germline loops: CDR1 SGHRS, CDR2 YFSETQ. V lost 4 bases, J lost 6 bases, and 5 bases stayed unmatched. The CDR3 covers 14 residues. The CDR3 reads CASSLRDRGPEQYF. The CDR3 DNA follows: TGCGCCAGCAGCCTCCGGGACAGGGGGCCCGAGCAGTACTTC.

The CDR3 is CASRAGWAAYGYTF. For the CDR3, the DNA is TGTGCCAGCAGGGCAGGTTGGGCAGCCTATGGCTACACCTTC. The chain joins TRBV6-1 to TRBJ1-2, with D uncertain. The CDR3 consists of 14 residues. Trimming pared 6 bases from V and 4 bases from J, leaving 15 bases between. Germline V lookup: CDR1 MNHNS, CDR2 SASEGT.

This clonotype was observed a few times. V and J are TRBV13 and TRBJ1-2; 8 nucleotides align to TRBD1. The CDR3 loop spans 14 amino acids. Germline CDR1 PRHDT, CDR2 FYEKMQ (reference sequence). V shed 5 bases and J 8 bases; nucleotides not matched to a gene: 10. CDR3 protein: CASSLYGTGRGYTF. CDR3 DNA sequence: TGTGCCAGCAGCCTTTACGGGACAGGTCGGGGCTACACCTTC. Drawing the rest from reference TRBV13 and TRBJ1-2, the complete variable domain is AAGVIQSPRHLIKEKRETATLKCYPIPRHDTVYWYQQGPGQDPQFLISFYEKMQSDKGSIPDRFSAQQFSDYHSELNMSSLELGDSALYFCASSLYGTGRGYTFGSGTRLTVV.

The sample holds many counts of this clonotype. The V and J genes are TRBV9 and TRBJ1-1; D gene unclear. CDR3 length equals 15 residues. Trimming took 0 bases from V and 6 from J, leaving 15 bases between them. Looked up from germline, CDR1 is SGDLS and CDR2 is YYNGEE. CDR3 nucleotides: TGTGCCAGCAGCGTAGAAGTAGGAACCTTCGCTGAAGCTTTCTTT. Translating gives CASSVEVGTFAEAFF.

As DNA, the CDR3 is TGTGCCAGCAGCTTAACGGACGGGTGGGAGCAGTACTTC. It is translated as CASSLTDGWEQYF. The chain recombines TRBV7-6 with TRBJ2-7; D unclear. The CDR3 consists of 13 residues. Germline CDR1 SGHVS, CDR2 FNYEAQ. With 2 bases removed from V and 7 bases from J, the gap between germline ends came to 12 bases. The variable domain in full, completed from reference TRBV7-6 and TRBJ2-7, reads GAGVSQSPRYKVTKRGQDVALRCDPISGHVSLYWYRQALGQGPEFLTYFNYEAQQDKSGLPNDRFSAERPEGSISTLTIQRTEQRDSAMYRCASSLTDGWEQYFGPGTRLTVT.

This chain connects TRBV7-3 to TRBJ2-7, with D uncertain. There are 15 residues in the CDR3. The ends were cut back, 3 bases at V and 9 bases at J, with 21 bases in the middle. Germline loops: CDR1 SGHTA, CDR2 FQGTGA. The DNA for the CDR3 is TGTGCCAGCAGCTTCTGCCCACTGAAGCCCTATGTGCAGTACTTC. Translating it yields CASSFCPLKPYVQYF.

The gene calls are TRBV24-1 and TRBJ2-7; no clear D. The J call is uncertain, as TRBJ1-2 better fits the DNA end. The CDR3 has 14 amino acids. Germline CDR1 is KGHDR and CDR2 is SFDVKD. The CDR3 region is CATSHARFGQGYTF. The CDR3 DNA reads as TGTGCCACCAGTCATGCCCGTTTCGGTCAGGGCTACACCTTC.

This clonotype came up many times. The chain is built from TRBV15 and TRBJ1-2; D is perhaps TRBD1 (5 bases). Germline CDR1 LNHNV, CDR2 YYDKDF (reference sequence). This CDR3 has 12 residues. The V end lost 0 bases, the J end lost 13 bases, and 12 bases lay between the germline ends. CDR3 sequence: CATSRDYGRATF. The CDR3 DNA follows: TGTGCCACCAGCAGAGATTATGGCAGGGCCACCTTC.

The rearrangement uses TRBV7-2 and TRBJ2-7; D ambiguous. The ends were cut back, 2 bases at V and 6 bases at J, with 23 bases in the middle. This CDR3 spans 17 amino acids. CDR1 SGHTA and CDR2 FQGNSA come from the germline V gene. CDR3 sequence: CASSLPSTSSKQPEQYF. The CDR3 DNA sequence: TGTGCCAGCAGCTTACCGTCCACGTCGAGCAAGCAGCCCGAGCAGTACTTC.

Comment on this clonotype: The missing conserved phenylalanine or tryptophan at the end of this CDR3 makes a read error likely. This rearrangement joins TRBV7-9 to TRBJ1-1; 11 nucleotides line up with TRBD1. CDR1 and CDR2 from the germline V gene are SEHNR and FQNEAQ (reference sequence). The CDR3 totals 16 residues. The CDR3 here is CASSTGQGARNTEAFL. CDR3 DNA: TGCGCCAGCAGCACCGGACAGGGGGCGAGGAACACTGAAGCTTTCCTT.

About this clonotype itself: Given a much more abundant clone one base away, this may be a read error. The chain joins TRBV6-2 or TRBV6-3 to TRBJ1-5; 11 bases agree with TRBD1. The CDR3 has 15 amino acids. CDR1 is MNHEY and CDR2 is SVGEGT in the germline V gene. The CDR3 nucleotides read TGTGCCAGCACCGGGACAGGGGGAAACAATCAGCCCCGGCATTTT. This gives the protein CASTGTGGNNQPRHF.

The rearrangement joins TRBV29-1 to TRBJ2-7; the D is unclear. The germline V gene encodes CDR1 SQVTM and CDR2 ANQGSEA. This CDR3 has 11 amino acids. CDR3 region: CSARGRSLQYF. The CDR3 region has the DNA TGCAGTGCTAGAGGTCGCTCCCTTCAGTACTTC.

The V call is TRBV7-4, the J call TRBJ2-3, with D perhaps TRBD2 (5 bases). The V end lost 5 bases, the J end lost 5 bases, and 20 bases lay between the germline ends. Germline CDR1 reads SGHVT; CDR2 reads SQSDAQ. CDR3 length: 16 amino acids. CDR3 protein: CASSVEGGRHEDTQYF. CDR3 nucleotides: TGTGCCAGCAGCGTAGAGGGTGGACGGCATGAAGATACGCAGTATTTT.

The V and J genes are TRBV11-2 and TRBJ2-7; D call uncertain. This CDR3 has 10 amino acids. Germline V gene sequence: CDR1 SGHAT, CDR2 FQNNGV. The ends were cut back, 6 bases at V and 10 bases at J, with 10 bases in the middle. The CDR3 bases are TGTGCCAGCAGTCTTATCGACCAGTACTTC. It yields the protein CASSLIDQYF.

This clonotype was picked up many times. The gene calls are TRBV6-5 and TRBJ2-7; 10 nucleotides agree with TRBD1. V lost 5 bases to trimming and J lost 7 bases; unmatched junction nucleotides: 11. The CDR3 has 15 residues. Germline V lookup: CDR1 MNHEY, CDR2 SVGAGI. The CDR3 spells CASSTSGQGGFEQYF. In DNA form, the CDR3 reads TGTGCCAGCAGTACCTCCGGACAGGGGGGTTTTGAGCAGTACTTC.

The chain has TRBV20-1 and TRBJ2-5, with D possibly TRBD2 on 5 matching bases. Germline assignment: CDR1 DFQATT and CDR2 SNEGSKA (reference sequence). The CDR3 totals 14 residues. The V gene lost 0 bases and the J gene lost 3 bases, with 11 bases spanning the gap. This CDR3 is CSARDVRVEETQYF. In DNA, the CDR3 is TGCAGTGCTAGAGATGTGAGGGTGGAAGAGACCCAGTACTTC.

The chain uses TRBV11-2 and TRBJ1-2; D gene uncertain. V gave up 0 bases and J gave up 8 bases, with 7 bases separating them. This CDR3 is 12 amino acids long. Germline loops: CDR1 SGHAT, CDR2 FQNNGV. The CDR3 region has the DNA TGTGCCAGCAGCTTAGAAAACGGCGGCTACACCTTC. Translating it yields CASSLENGGYTF.

This rearrangement joins TRBV20-1 to TRBJ1-1; 9 bases are shared with TRBD1. The germline V gene encodes CDR1 DFQATT and CDR2 SNEGSKA (reference sequence). The trim removed 7 bases at V and 5 bases at J, leaving 8 bases unmatched. The CDR3 is made up of 13 amino acids. This CDR3 reads CSGSTGGGTEAFF. CDR3 bases: TGCAGTGGATCGACAGGGGGGGGAACTGAAGCTTTCTTT.

The gene calls are TRBV6-5 and TRBJ1-1; possible D gene TRBD1, 6 bases. This CDR3 contains 13 residues. Per germline, CDR1 MNHEY and CDR2 SVGAGI. V lost 6 bases to trimming and J lost 4 bases, with 12 bases between them. DNA for the CDR3: TGTGCCAGCAGGCGGACAGAAGCCACTGAAGCTTTCTTT. This gives the protein CASRRTEATEAFF.

As regards this clonotype: A much larger clone differs from this one at a single base, so this may be a read error. No conserved phenylalanine or tryptophan is present at the end of the CDR3, so a read error is the likely explanation. The rearrangement links TRBV6-5 to TRBJ1-3, with unresolved D. The germline gives CDR1 MNHEY, CDR2 SVGAGI. The CDR3 runs to 16 residues. V lost 0 bases and J lost 3, with 12 bases in between. CDR3 in DNA: TGTGCCAGCAGTTACTCAACCAAGTTAGATGGAAACACCATATATCTT. Its protein is CASSYSTKLDGNTIYL.

Details on this clonotype: In this CDR3 the conserved last residue, phenylalanine or tryptophan, is missing, so a read error is likely. No DNA is shown, since the ends of the CDR3 on it are uncertain; the CDR3 is the one TCRdb lists. This rearrangement joins TRBV2 to TRBJ2-1; TRBD1 is the table's D call and was not checked against the DNA. Termini included, the CDR3 measures 16 amino acids. Germline loops: CDR1 SNHLY, CDR2 FYNNEI. Here the CDR3 reads CASNQRGSSQPQQHCD.

Comment on this clonotype: The junction and the germline gene differ at one end; a read error may be behind it. The V gene is TRBV7-2, the J gene TRBJ1-4, with D unresolved. The CDR3 is made up of 14 amino acids. The germline V gene has CDR1 SGHTA and CDR2 FQGNSA. In DNA, the CDR3 is TGTGCCAGCAGCCTAGAGGTCCGCACCTACGAGCAGTACTTT. Its protein product is CASSLEVRTYEQYF. The variable domain in full, completed from reference TRBV7-2 and TRBJ1-4, reads GAGVSQSPSNKVTEKGKDVELRCDPISGHTALYWYRQSLGQGLEFLIYFQGNSAPDKSGLPSDRFSAERTGGSVSTLTIQRTQQEDSAVYLCASSLEVRTYEQYFGSGTQLSVL.

Worth noting for this clonotype: With a much larger clone just one base away, this may be a read error. The J gene is TRBJ2-3, the V gene TRBV5-6; TRBD1 matches 7 bases. The CDR3 loop spans 14 amino acids. CDR1 and CDR2 from the germline V gene are SGHDT and YYEEEE. With V trimmed by 2 bases and J by 4 bases, 4 bases remained unmatched. DNA of the CDR3: TGTGCCAGCAGCTTCCGACAGGGCGCAGATACGCAGTATTTT. The encoded protein is CASSFRQGADTQYF.

This chain uses TRBV10-2 with TRBJ1-5; 7 bases map to TRBD1. This CDR3 has 14 amino acids. Per the germline V gene, CDR1 is WSHSY and CDR2 is SAAADI. The junction had 2 bases not matched to a gene; V was cut back by 0 bases and J by 6 bases. In DNA form, the CDR3 reads TGCGCCAGCAGTGAGTCGACAGGGATTCAGCCCCAGCATTTT. Protein product: CASSESTGIQPQHF.

Of note for this clonotype: The junction and the germline gene differ at one end; a read error may be behind it. V gene TRBV25-1 combines with J gene TRBJ2-1; the match to TRBD2 covers 9 bases. The CDR3 extends over 18 amino acids. CDR1 is MGHDK, CDR2 SYGVNS, per germline. The CDR3 DNA reads as TGTGCCAGCAGCCAAGATGTCGGCGGGAGGGTCTCCTACAGTGAGCAGTTCTTC. Residues: CASSQDVGGRVSYSEQFF.